This is a list of T cell receptor beta chains from one sample in a study of regulatory T cells in long-lasting Graves disease. TCRdb recomputed calls from the multiplex PCR reads with MiXCR, one row per CDR3 protein. The data show 350,000 to 450,000 distinct CDR3 sequences, roughly a fifth seen once. Material: peripheral blood mononuclear cells (PBMCs), obtained when the disease was refractory, from a patient treated with antithyroid drugs. The receptors stem from a female donor with Graves disease. The CDR3 runs from the conserved cysteine through the conserved F or W. Fields, in order: clone size, J gene, D gene, V gene, CDR3 DNA, CDR3 protein. D genes are given only for firm matches. A row's size may be missing; if present it is once, few, many or a size class.

clone_size: NA; j_call: TRBJ2-7; d_call: TRBD2; v_call: TRBV14; cdr3_nt: TGTGCCAGCAGCCAAGGAAGCGGGAGCTTCTACGAGCAGTACTTC; cdr3_aa: CASSQGSGSFYEQYF
clone_size: NA; j_call: TRBJ1-1; d_call: TRBD1; v_call: TRBV19; cdr3_nt: TGTGCCAGTAGTATAGACGGACAGGGTCGCGCTGAAGCTTTCTTT; cdr3_aa: CASSIDGQGRAEAFF
clone_size: many; j_call: TRBJ1-6; d_call: TRBD1; v_call: TRBV28; cdr3_nt: TGTGCCAGCGTGTTCGGGACAGGGGTTTCACCCCTCCACTTT; cdr3_aa: CASVFGTGVSPLHF
clone_size: few; j_call: TRBJ2-5; d_call: TRBD2; v_call: TRBV6-1; cdr3_nt: TGTGCCAGCAACCCCGCGGGGGGACAAGAGACCCAGTACTTC; cdr3_aa: CASNPAGGQETQYF
clone_size: many; j_call: TRBJ2-7; d_call: NA; v_call: TRBV20-1; cdr3_nt: TGCAGTGCTAGAGATCAGGGCAGGGGTTACGCGGCCTACGAGCAGTACTTC; cdr3_aa: CSARDQGRGYAAYEQYF
clone_size: few; j_call: TRBJ2-2; d_call: TRBD2; v_call: TRBV5-1; cdr3_nt: TGCGCCAGCAGCTTTATAGCGGGAGGCACCGGGGAGCTGTTTTTT; cdr3_aa: CASSFIAGGTGELFF
clone_size: NA; j_call: TRBJ2-3; d_call: NA; v_call: TRBV5-1; cdr3_nt: TGCGCCAGCAGCTCTAAAAAAGGACAGAGCACAGATACGCAGTATTTT; cdr3_aa: CASSSKKGQSTDTQYF
clone_size: many; j_call: TRBJ1-2; d_call: TRBD1; v_call: TRBV30; cdr3_nt: TGTGCCTGGAACCTACAGGGGATCGTATATGGCTACACCTTC; cdr3_aa: CAWNLQGIVYGYTF
clone_size: many; j_call: TRBJ2-5; d_call: NA; v_call: TRBV28; cdr3_nt: TGTGCCAGCAGAATCGACAGTCTACAAGAGACCCAGTACTTC; cdr3_aa: CASRIDSLQETQYF
clone_size: NA; j_call: TRBJ2-3; d_call: NA; v_call: TRBV24-1; cdr3_nt: TGTGCCACCAGTGAGTTTCCTCGAGATACGCAGTATTTT; cdr3_aa: CATSEFPRDTQYF
clone_size: NA; j_call: TRBJ2-6; d_call: NA; v_call: TRBV12-3/TRBV12-4; cdr3_nt: TGTGCCAGCAGTGCACAGGTATCGCTATCCGGGGCCAACGTCCTGACTTTC; cdr3_aa: CASSAQVSLSGANVLTF
clone_size: many; j_call: TRBJ1-2; d_call: NA; v_call: TRBV28; cdr3_nt: TGTGCCAGCAATAGTAACTATGGCTACACCTTC; cdr3_aa: CASNSNYGYTF
clone_size: few; j_call: TRBJ2-2; d_call: TRBD1; v_call: TRBV6-1; cdr3_nt: TGTGCCAGCCACACCGGGACAGGCTTTATCGGGGAGCTGTTTTTT; cdr3_aa: CASHTGTGFIGELFF
clone_size: NA; j_call: TRBJ2-7; d_call: TRBD1; v_call: TRBV7-4; cdr3_nt: TGTGCCAGCAGCGTAGAACACAGGGGTACCTACGAGCAGTACTTC; cdr3_aa: CASSVEHRGTYEQYF
clone_size: many; j_call: TRBJ2-7; d_call: NA; v_call: TRBV11-1; cdr3_nt: TGTGCCAGCAGCCCCAGCGGTGACCTTTCCTACGAGCAGTACTTC; cdr3_aa: CASSPSGDLSYEQYF
clone_size: many; j_call: TRBJ2-2; d_call: NA; v_call: TRBV27; cdr3_nt: TGTGCCAGCAGACGTATCACCGGGGGCTACACCGGGGAGCTGTTTTTT; cdr3_aa: CASRRITGGYTGELFF
clone_size: NA; j_call: TRBJ2-6; d_call: TRBD1; v_call: TRBV4-1; cdr3_nt: TGCGCCAGCAGCGAAGGGACAGTCTCTGGGGCCAACGTCCTGACTTTC; cdr3_aa: CASSEGTVSGANVLTF
clone_size: few; j_call: TRBJ2-1; d_call: TRBD2; v_call: TRBV7-8; cdr3_nt: TGTGCCAGCACCGGGGGGATAGCGGAGCTTTACAATGAGCAGTTCTTC; cdr3_aa: CASTGGIAELYNEQFF
clone_size: NA; j_call: TRBJ2-1; d_call: TRBD2; v_call: TRBV27; cdr3_nt: TGTGCCAGCAGTTTATCGGCGGGAGGATCCAATGAGCAGTTCTTC; cdr3_aa: CASSLSAGGSNEQFF
clone_size: few; j_call: TRBJ2-4; d_call: NA; v_call: TRBV7-6; cdr3_nt: TGTGCCAGCAGCTCGGGTCGACGGGAGTATACCAAAAACATTCAGTACTTC; cdr3_aa: CASSSGRREYTKNIQYF
clone_size: many; j_call: TRBJ1-2; d_call: NA; v_call: TRBV6-2/TRBV6-3; cdr3_nt: TGTGCCAGCAGTTACCGCCCGACAGTGAACTATGGCTACACCTTC; cdr3_aa: CASSYRPTVNYGYTF
clone_size: many; j_call: TRBJ2-7; d_call: TRBD2; v_call: TRBV6-1; cdr3_nt: TGTGCCAGCAGCTATAGCGGGAGCGGGCACGAGCAGTACTTC; cdr3_aa: CASSYSGSGHEQYF
clone_size: many; j_call: TRBJ2-5; d_call: TRBD2; v_call: TRBV28; cdr3_nt: TGTGCCAGCAGTTTAGGCGTGCGGGAGGGCCAGGAGACCCAGTACTTC; cdr3_aa: CASSLGVREGQETQYF
clone_size: many; j_call: TRBJ1-2; d_call: TRBD1; v_call: TRBV29-1; cdr3_nt: TGCAGCGCCGAGACAGGGGACTATGGCTACACCTTC; cdr3_aa: CSAETGDYGYTF
clone_size: NA; j_call: TRBJ2-1; d_call: TRBD2; v_call: TRBV6-5; cdr3_nt: TGTGCCAGCAGTTACCGGCGGGAGGGCTCCACTGAGCAGTTCTTC; cdr3_aa: CASSYRREGSTEQFF
clone_size: many; j_call: TRBJ2-5; d_call: TRBD1; v_call: TRBV3-1; cdr3_nt: TGTGCCAGCAGCCAAGCGGGTCGACAGGGAGAAGAGACCCAGTACTTC; cdr3_aa: CASSQAGRQGEETQYF
clone_size: NA; j_call: TRBJ2-5; d_call: NA; v_call: TRBV9; cdr3_nt: TGTGCCAGCAGCGTCCACGGGGCCGTCTCAGAGACCCAGTACTTC; cdr3_aa: CASSVHGAVSETQYF
clone_size: NA; j_call: TRBJ2-6; d_call: NA; v_call: TRBV7-2; cdr3_nt: TGTGCCAGCACCCCAGAGGTGGGGACCTCTGGGGCCAACGTCCTGACTTTC; cdr3_aa: CASTPEVGTSGANVLTF
clone_size: NA; j_call: TRBJ2-7; d_call: NA; v_call: TRBV2; cdr3_nt: TGTGCCAGCGGTGAAGGTATGAGCGGACCCTACGAGCAGCACTTC; cdr3_aa: CASGEGMSGPYEQHF
clone_size: few; j_call: TRBJ2-1; d_call: NA; v_call: TRBV2; cdr3_nt: TGTGCCAGCAGGGGGAAGAAGTACGGTGAGCAGTTCTTC; cdr3_aa: CASRGKKYGEQFF
clone_size: many; j_call: TRBJ1-2; d_call: TRBD1; v_call: TRBV6-1; cdr3_nt: TGTGCCAGCAGCCCACGGGGGGGGACAGATCTCTATGGCTACACCTTC; cdr3_aa: CASSPRGGTDLYGYTF
clone_size: NA; j_call: TRBJ1-3; d_call: TRBD1; v_call: TRBV12-3/TRBV12-4; cdr3_nt: TGTGCCAGCAGTTTAGGGACAGGGTCATGGTCTGGAAACACCATATATTTT; cdr3_aa: CASSLGTGSWSGNTIYF
clone_size: NA; j_call: TRBJ2-7; d_call: NA; v_call: TRBV14; cdr3_nt: TGTGCCAGCAGCCAAAGGCAGGGAGGGGGCCACGAGCAGTACTTC; cdr3_aa: CASSQRQGGGHEQYF
clone_size: few; j_call: TRBJ2-1; d_call: TRBD2; v_call: TRBV3-1; cdr3_nt: TGTGCCAGCAGAGCGGGAGCGCGCAATGAGCAGTTCTTC; cdr3_aa: CASRAGARNEQFF
clone_size: many; j_call: TRBJ2-2; d_call: TRBD2; v_call: TRBV5-1; cdr3_nt: TGCGCCAGCAGTTTTACTAGCGCCGGGGAGCTGTTTTTT; cdr3_aa: CASSFTSAGELFF
clone_size: NA; j_call: TRBJ2-1; d_call: NA; v_call: TRBV5-5; cdr3_nt: TGTGCCAGCAGCTTGAGGCAGGGGAGCGATGAGCAGTTCTTC; cdr3_aa: CASSLRQGSDEQFF
clone_size: few; j_call: TRBJ1-1; d_call: NA; v_call: TRBV30; cdr3_nt: TGTGCCTGGAGTTTCCCCGGGGGCACTGAAGCTTTCTTT; cdr3_aa: CAWSFPGGTEAFF
clone_size: many; j_call: TRBJ2-7; d_call: TRBD2; v_call: TRBV28; cdr3_nt: TGTGCCAGCAGCCTTTTGACTAGCGGTTCCTACGAGCAGTACTTC; cdr3_aa: CASSLLTSGSYEQYF
clone_size: many; j_call: TRBJ2-5; d_call: NA; v_call: TRBV3-1; cdr3_nt: TGTGCCAGCAGCCAAGCAGGCTTCCAAGAGACCCAGTACTTC; cdr3_aa: CASSQAGFQETQYF
clone_size: few; j_call: TRBJ2-3; d_call: TRBD2; v_call: TRBV7-9; cdr3_nt: TGTGCCAGCAGCTTGGGGACTAGCGAAAGCACAGATACGCAGTATTTT; cdr3_aa: CASSLGTSESTDTQYF
clone_size: few; j_call: TRBJ2-7; d_call: TRBD2; v_call: TRBV30; cdr3_nt: TGTGCCTGGAGCCCGGGACTAGCGGGACCCTCCTACGAGCAGTACTTC; cdr3_aa: CAWSPGLAGPSYEQYF
clone_size: many; j_call: TRBJ1-2; d_call: TRBD1; v_call: TRBV7-9; cdr3_nt: TGTGCCAGCAGCTCGACCCCAGGGGGATATGGCTACACCTTC; cdr3_aa: CASSSTPGGYGYTF
clone_size: NA; j_call: TRBJ2-7; d_call: NA; v_call: TRBV24-1; cdr3_nt: TGTGCCACCAGTGACCCTGCGACAGGTTTCGACGAGCAGTACTTC; cdr3_aa: CATSDPATGFDEQYF
clone_size: NA; j_call: TRBJ2-1; d_call: TRBD1; v_call: TRBV5-1; cdr3_nt: TGCGCCAGCAGCCTTGGGGACAGGGGCAATGAGCAGTTCTTC; cdr3_aa: CASSLGDRGNEQFF
clone_size: many; j_call: TRBJ2-7; d_call: NA; v_call: TRBV11-2; cdr3_nt: TGTGCCAGCAGAACCCTAAGCTCCTACGAGCAGTACTTC; cdr3_aa: CASRTLSSYEQYF
clone_size: NA; j_call: TRBJ2-7; d_call: NA; v_call: TRBV7-2; cdr3_nt: TGTGCCAGCAGCTTAGGAGGGACACCAACCTACGAGCAGTACTTC; cdr3_aa: CASSLGGTPTYEQYF
clone_size: NA; j_call: TRBJ1-5; d_call: NA; v_call: TRBV20-1; cdr3_nt: TGCAGTGCTAGAGAGCCCGGGGGCAATCAGCCCCAGCATTTT; cdr3_aa: CSAREPGGNQPQHF
clone_size: NA; j_call: TRBJ1-1; d_call: NA; v_call: TRBV28; cdr3_nt: TGTGCCAGCAGACTAGGACGGCTCCCTAGGGCTTTCTTT; cdr3_aa: CASRLGRLPRAFF